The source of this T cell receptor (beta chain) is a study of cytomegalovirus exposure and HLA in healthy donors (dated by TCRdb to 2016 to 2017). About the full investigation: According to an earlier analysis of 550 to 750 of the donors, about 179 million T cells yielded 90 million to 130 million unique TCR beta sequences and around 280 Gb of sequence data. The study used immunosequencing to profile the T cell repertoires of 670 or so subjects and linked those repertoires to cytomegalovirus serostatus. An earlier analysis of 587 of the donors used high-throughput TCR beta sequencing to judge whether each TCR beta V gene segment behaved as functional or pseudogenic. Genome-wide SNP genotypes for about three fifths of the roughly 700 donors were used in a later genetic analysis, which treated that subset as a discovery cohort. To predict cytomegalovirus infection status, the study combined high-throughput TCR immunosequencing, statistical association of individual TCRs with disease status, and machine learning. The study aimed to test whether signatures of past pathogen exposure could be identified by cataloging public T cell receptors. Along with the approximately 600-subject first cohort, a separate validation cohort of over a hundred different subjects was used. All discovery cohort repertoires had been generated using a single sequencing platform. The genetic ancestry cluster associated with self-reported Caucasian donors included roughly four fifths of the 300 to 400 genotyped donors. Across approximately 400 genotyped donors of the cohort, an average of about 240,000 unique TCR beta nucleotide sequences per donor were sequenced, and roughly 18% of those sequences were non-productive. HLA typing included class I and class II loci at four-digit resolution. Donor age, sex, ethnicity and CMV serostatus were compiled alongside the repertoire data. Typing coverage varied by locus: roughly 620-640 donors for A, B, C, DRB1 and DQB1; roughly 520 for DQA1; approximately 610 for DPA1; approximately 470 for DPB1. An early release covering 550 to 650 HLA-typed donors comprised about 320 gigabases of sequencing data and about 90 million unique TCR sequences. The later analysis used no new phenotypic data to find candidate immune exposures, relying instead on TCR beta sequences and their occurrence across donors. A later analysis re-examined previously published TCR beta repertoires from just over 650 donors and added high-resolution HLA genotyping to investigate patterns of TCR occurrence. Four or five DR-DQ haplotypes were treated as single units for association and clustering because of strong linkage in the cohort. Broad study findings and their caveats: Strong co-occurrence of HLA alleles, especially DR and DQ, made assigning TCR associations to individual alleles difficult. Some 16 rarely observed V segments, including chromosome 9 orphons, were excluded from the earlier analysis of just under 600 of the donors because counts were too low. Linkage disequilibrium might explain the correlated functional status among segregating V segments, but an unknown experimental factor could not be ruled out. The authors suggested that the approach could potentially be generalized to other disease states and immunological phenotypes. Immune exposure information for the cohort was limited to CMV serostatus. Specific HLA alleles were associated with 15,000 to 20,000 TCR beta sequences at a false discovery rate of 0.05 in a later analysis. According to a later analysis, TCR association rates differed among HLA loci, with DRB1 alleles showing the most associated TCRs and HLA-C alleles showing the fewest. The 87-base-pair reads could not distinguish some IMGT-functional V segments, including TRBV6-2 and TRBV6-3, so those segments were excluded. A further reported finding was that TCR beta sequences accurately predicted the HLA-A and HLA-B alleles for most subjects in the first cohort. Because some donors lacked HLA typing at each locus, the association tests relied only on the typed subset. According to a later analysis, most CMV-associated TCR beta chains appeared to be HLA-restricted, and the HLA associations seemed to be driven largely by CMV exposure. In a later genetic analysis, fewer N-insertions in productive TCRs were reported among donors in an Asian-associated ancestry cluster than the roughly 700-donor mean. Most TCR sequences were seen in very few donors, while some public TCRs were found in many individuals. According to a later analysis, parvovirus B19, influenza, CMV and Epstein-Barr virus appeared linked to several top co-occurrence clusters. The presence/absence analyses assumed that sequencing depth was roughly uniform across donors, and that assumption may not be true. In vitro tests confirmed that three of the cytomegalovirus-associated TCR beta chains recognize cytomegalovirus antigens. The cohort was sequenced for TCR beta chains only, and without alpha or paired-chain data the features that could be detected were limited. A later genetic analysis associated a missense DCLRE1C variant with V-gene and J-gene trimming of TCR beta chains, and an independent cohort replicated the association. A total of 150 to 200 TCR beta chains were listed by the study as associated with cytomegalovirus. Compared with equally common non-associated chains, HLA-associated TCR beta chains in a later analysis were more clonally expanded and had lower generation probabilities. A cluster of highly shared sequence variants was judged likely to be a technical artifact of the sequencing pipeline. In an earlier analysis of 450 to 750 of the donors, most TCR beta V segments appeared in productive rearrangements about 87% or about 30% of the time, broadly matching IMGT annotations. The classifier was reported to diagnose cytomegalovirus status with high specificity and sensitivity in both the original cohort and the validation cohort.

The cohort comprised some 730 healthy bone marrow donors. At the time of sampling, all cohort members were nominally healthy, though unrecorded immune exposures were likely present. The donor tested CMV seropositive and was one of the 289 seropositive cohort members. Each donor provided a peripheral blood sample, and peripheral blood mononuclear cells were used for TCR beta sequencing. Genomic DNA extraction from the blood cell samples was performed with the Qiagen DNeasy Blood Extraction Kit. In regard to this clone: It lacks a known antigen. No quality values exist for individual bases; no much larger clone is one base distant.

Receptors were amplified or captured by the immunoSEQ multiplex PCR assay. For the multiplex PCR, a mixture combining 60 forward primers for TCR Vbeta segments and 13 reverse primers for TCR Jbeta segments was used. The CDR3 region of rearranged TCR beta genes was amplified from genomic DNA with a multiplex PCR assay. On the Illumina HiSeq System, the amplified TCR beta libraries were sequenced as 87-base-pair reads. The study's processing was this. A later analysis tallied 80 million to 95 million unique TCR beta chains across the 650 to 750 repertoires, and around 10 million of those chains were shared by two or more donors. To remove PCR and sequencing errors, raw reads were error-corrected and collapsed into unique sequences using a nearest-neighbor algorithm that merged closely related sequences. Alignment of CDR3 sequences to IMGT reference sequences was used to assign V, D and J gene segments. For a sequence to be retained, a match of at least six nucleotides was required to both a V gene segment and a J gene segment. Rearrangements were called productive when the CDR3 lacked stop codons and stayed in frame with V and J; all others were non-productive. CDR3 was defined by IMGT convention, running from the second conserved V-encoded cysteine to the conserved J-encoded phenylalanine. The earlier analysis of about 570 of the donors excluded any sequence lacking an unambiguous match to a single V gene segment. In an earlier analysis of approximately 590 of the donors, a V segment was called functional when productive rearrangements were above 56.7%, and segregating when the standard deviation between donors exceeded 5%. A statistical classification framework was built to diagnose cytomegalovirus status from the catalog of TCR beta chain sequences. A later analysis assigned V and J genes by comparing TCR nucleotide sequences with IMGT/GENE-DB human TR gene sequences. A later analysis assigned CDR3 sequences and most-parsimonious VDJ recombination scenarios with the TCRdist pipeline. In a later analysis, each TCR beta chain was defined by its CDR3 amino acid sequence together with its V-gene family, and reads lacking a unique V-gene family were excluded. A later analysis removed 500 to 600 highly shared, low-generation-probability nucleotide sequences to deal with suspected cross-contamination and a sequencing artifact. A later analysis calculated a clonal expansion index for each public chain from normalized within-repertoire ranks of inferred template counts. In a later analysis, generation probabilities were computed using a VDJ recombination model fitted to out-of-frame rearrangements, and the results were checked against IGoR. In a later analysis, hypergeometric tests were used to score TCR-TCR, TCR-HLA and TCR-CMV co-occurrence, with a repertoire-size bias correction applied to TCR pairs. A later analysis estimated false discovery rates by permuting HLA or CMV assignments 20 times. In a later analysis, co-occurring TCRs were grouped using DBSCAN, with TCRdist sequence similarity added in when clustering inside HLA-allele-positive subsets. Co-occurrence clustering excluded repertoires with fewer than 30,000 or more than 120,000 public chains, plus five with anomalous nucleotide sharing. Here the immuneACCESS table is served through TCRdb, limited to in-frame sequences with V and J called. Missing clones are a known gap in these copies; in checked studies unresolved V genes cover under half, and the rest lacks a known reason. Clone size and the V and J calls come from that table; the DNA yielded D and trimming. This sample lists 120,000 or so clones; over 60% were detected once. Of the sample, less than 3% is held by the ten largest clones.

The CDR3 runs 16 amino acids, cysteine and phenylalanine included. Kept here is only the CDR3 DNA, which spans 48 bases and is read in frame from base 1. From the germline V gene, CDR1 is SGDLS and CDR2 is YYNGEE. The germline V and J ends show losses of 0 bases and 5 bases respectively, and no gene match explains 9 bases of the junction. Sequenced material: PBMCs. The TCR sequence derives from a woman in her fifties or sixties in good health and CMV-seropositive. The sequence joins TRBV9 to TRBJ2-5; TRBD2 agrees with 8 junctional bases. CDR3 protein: CASSVGAAGERETQYF. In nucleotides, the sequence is TGTGCCAGCAGCGTAGGGGCAGCGGGAGAGAGGGAGACCCAGTACTTC.